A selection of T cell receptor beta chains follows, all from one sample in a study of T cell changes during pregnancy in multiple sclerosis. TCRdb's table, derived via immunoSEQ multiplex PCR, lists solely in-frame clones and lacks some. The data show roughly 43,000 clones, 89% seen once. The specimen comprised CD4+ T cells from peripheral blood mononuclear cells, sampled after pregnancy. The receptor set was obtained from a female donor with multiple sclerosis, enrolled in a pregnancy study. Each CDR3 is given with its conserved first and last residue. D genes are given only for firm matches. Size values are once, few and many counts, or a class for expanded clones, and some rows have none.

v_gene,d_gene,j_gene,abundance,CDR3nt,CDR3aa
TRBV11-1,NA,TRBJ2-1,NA,TGTGCCAGCAAAATTCAATTCTCTGGAGTTGAGCAGTTCTTC,CASKIQFSGVEQFF
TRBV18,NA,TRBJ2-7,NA,TGTGCCAGCTCACCACCGGGAGGCTACGAGCAGTACTTC,CASSPPGGYEQYF
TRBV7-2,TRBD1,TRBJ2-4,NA,TGTGCCAGCAGCTTCGACGGGACAGTCAAAAACATTCAGTACTTC,CASSFDGTVKNIQYF
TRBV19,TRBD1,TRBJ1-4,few,TGTGCCAGTAGTACCCAGGGGGGAAATGGTGAAAAACTGTTTTTT,CASSTQGGNGEKLFF
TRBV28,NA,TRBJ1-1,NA,TGTGCCAGCAGTTTATCGGGGATTAGGGGGGGCGAAGCTTTCTTT,CASSLSGIRGGEAFF
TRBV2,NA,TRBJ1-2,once,TGTGCCAGCACGAATGGACAGACGGGCTACACCTTC,CASTNGQTGYTF
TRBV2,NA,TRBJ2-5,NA,TGTGCCAGTCTGGACATACCCAATTCGGCAGAGACCCAGTACTTC,CASLDIPNSAETQYF
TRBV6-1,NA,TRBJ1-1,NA,TGTGCCAGCAATCGTGGACAGATGAACACTGAAGCTTTCTTT,CASNRGQMNTEAFF
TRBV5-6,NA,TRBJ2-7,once,TGTGCCAGCAGCTACTCACCAGACACAGGGTGGGCCTACGAGCAGTACTTC,CASSYSPDTGWAYEQYF
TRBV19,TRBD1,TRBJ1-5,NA,TGTGCCAGTAGTATAAGGCGGGACAGCCTAGCATATAGCAATCAGCCCCAGCATTTT,CASSIRRDSLAYSNQPQHF
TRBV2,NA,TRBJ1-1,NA,TGTGCCAGCAGACCAGGTCCGGCCAGGAACACTGAAGCTTTCTTT,CASRPGPARNTEAFF
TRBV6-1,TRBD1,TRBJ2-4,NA,TGTGCCAGCACCCTAGACAGGGGCAAAAACATTCAGTACTTC,CASTLDRGKNIQYF
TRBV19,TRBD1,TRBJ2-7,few,TGTGCCAGTAGTTTTAGGGACAGGGGATCCAACGAGCAGTACTTC,CASSFRDRGSNEQYF
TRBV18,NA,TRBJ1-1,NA,TGTGCCAGCTCGCCAACAGGGTGGGCGAACACTGAAGCTTTCTTT,CASSPTGWANTEAFF
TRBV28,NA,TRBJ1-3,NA,TGTGCCAGCAGTTTCCCAGGGGCCTCTGGAAACACCATATATTTT,CASSFPGASGNTIYF
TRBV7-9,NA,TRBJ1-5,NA,TGTGCCAGCAGCTTAGCGCGGGGGATCAGGCATTTT,CASSLARGIRHF
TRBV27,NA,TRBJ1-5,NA,TGTGCCAGCAGTTTCAGGGAGGATCAGCCCCAGCATTTT,CASSFREDQPQHF
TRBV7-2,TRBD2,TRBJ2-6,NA,TGTGCCAGCAGCTCACATAGCGGGGCTCCCTCTGGGGCCAACGTCCTGACTTTC,CASSSHSGAPSGANVLTF